The 21 T cell receptor beta chains in this list originate from one sample, sequenced in a study of T cell responses to AZD1222 COVID-19 vaccine. TCRdb's copy holds only in-frame clones and misses some; the assay was immunoSEQ multiplex PCR. The repertoire includes 95,000 to 100,000 clones, around 83% of them detected once, and around 1.5% sits in the top ten. This specimen consisted of peripheral blood, obtained on day 0 of AZD1222 vaccination. Source of these receptors: an adult in good health.

The chain combines TRBV9 with TRBJ1-5; D not certain. CDR1 is SGDLS and CDR2 is YYNGEE in the germline V gene. This CDR3 is 14 amino acids long. Trimming removed 3 bases from V and 0 bases from J, with 7 bases in between. The CDR3 nucleotides read TGTGCCAGCAGCGACGAAGGTAGCAATCAGCCCCAGCATTTT. Amino acids: CASSDEGSNQPQHF.

The chain has TRBV5-6 and TRBJ2-1; 10 nucleotides match TRBD1. With 3 bases clipped from V and 3 bases from J, the junction kept 12 bases outside the gene matches. The CDR3 length is 18 residues. The germline V gene encodes CDR1 SGHDT and CDR2 YYEEEE. The CDR3, as DNA: TGTGCCAGCAGCTCATTCTCGACAGGGGGCGCCTTCTACAATGAGCAGTTCTTC. It encodes CASSSFSTGGAFYNEQFF.

The CDR3 reads CASSSPSGTDTQYF. The CDR3, as DNA: TGTGCCAGCAGCTCCCCTAGCGGCACAGATACGCAGTATTTT. The gene calls are TRBV7-2 and TRBJ2-3; tentatively, D is TRBD2 (6 bases). From germline, CDR1 is SGHTA and CDR2 FQGNSA. V shed 4 bases and J shed 1 base, with 9 bases lying between them. The CDR3 is made up of 14 amino acids.

The V and J genes are TRBV11-3 and TRBJ2-3, with 7 bases fitting TRBD1. The CDR3 is 15 residues long. V lost 2 bases and J lost 6; bases outside the gene matches: 8. Germline values: CDR1 SGHNT, CDR2 YENEEA. This CDR3 reads CASSLSGGRLDTQYF. The CDR3, as DNA: TGTGCCAGCAGCTTATCAGGGGGTCGTTTGGATACGCAGTATTTT.

The rearrangement joins TRBV7-2 to TRBJ2-1; D may be TRBD2 (6 bases). This CDR3 is built from 12 residues. Trimming stripped 5 bases from V and 7 bases from J, with 9 bases between. Germline V lookup: CDR1 SGHTA, CDR2 FQGNSA. CDR3 coding DNA: TGTGCCAGCAGCCCGACTAGTAATGAGCAGTTCTTC. It is translated as CASSPTSNEQFF.

The chain carries TRBV28 and TRBJ1-3; D gene uncertain. Between the trimmed V and J ends, which lost 2 bases and 0 bases, there was a span of 8 bases. Germline V gene sequence: CDR1 MDHEN, CDR2 SYDVKM. This CDR3 contains 15 residues. The CDR3 loop is CASSLGVRSGNTIYF. The CDR3 coding sequence is TGTGCCAGCAGTTTAGGCGTTCGCTCTGGAAACACCATATATTTT.

J is TRBJ2-6 and V is TRBV5-1; D unresolved. Trimming shortened V by 10 bases and J by 4 bases, and 9 bases separated the two germline ends. This CDR3 is built from 12 residues. CDR1 is SGHRS and CDR2 is YFSETQ in the germline V gene. The CDR3 here is CASKSGANVLTF. CDR3 bases: TGCGCCTCCAAGTCCGGGGCCAACGTCCTGACTTTC.

This clone is a singleton in its sample. The chain combines TRBV6-5 with TRBJ1-6; D is unresolved. Germline CDR1 MNHEY, CDR2 SVGAGI. The CDR3 runs to 13 residues. The V end was cut by 6 bases, the J end by 5 bases, with 8 bases between. CDR3 sequence reads: CASSDTNNSPLHF. In DNA form, the CDR3 reads TGTGCCAGCAGCGACACAAATAATTCACCCCTCCACTTT.

This chain connects TRBV28 to TRBJ1-5; D gene uncertain. Trimming pared 5 bases from V and 0 bases from J, leaving 5 bases between. This CDR3 region has 13 residues. The germline V gene encodes CDR1 MDHEN and CDR2 SYDVKM. CDR3 in amino acids: CASSGDSNQPQHF. The CDR3 nucleotides read TGTGCCAGCAGTGGGGATAGCAATCAGCCCCAGCATTTT.

The chain is built from TRBV19 and TRBJ1-5; D is unclear. The CDR3 is made up of 14 amino acids. CDR1 and CDR2 from the germline V gene are LNHDA and SQIVND (reference sequence). V lost 7 bases and J 3 bases, leaving 13 bases between the germline ends. The CDR3 loop is CASMAGRYNQPQHF. CDR3 DNA: TGTGCCAGTATGGCCGGGCGTTACAATCAGCCCCAGCATTTT. The complete variable domain, with remaining parts taken from reference TRBV19 and TRBJ1-5, reads DGGITQSPKYLFRKEGQNVTLSCEQNLNHDAMYWYRQDPGQGLRLIYYSQIVNDFQKGDIAEGYSVSREKKESFPLTVTSAQKNPTAFYLCASMAGRYNQPQHFGDGTRLSIL.

The rearrangement joins TRBV27 to TRBJ1-3, with a possible D match to TRBD1 (5 bases). Between the trimmed V and J ends, which lost 6 bases and 0 bases, there was a span of 12 bases. Germline CDR1 MNHEY, CDR2 SMNVEV (reference sequence). This CDR3 is built from 15 residues. DNA of the CDR3: TGTGCCAGCAGCGAAGACAGATACTCTGGAAACACCATATATTTT. Translation gives CASSEDRYSGNTIYF.

CDR3 sequence: CATTPGTSTDTQYF. CDR3 bases: TGTGCCACCACCCCCGGGACTAGCACAGATACGCAGTATTTT. J is TRBJ2-3 and V is TRBV28, with a weak D call TRBD2 (6 bases). Germline V gene lookup returns CDR1 MDHEN and CDR2 SYDVKM. The V end lost 10 bases, the J end lost 0 bases, and 14 bases lay between the germline ends. The CDR3 loop spans 14 amino acids.

The chain uses TRBV6-5 and TRBJ2-7, with 8 bases matching TRBD2. Trimming cost V 6 bases and J 2 bases; bases outside gene matches: 9. This CDR3 region has 15 residues. Germline values: CDR1 MNHEY, CDR2 SVGAGI. In DNA, the CDR3 is TGTGCCAGCAGCCGAGGGTTAGCGGGGACCTACGAGCAGTACTTC. Translating it yields CASSRGLAGTYEQYF.

The chain couples TRBV7-8 to TRBJ1-5; unclear D gene. Germline CDR1 is SGHVS and CDR2 is FQNEAQ. The CDR3 sequence is 16 residues long. Trimming took off 5 bases at V and 5 bases at J, with 19 bases between the two ends. The CDR3 loop is CASSPSRPGRDQPQHF. CDR3 DNA: TGTGCCAGCAGCCCATCCCGGCCGGGGAGGGATCAGCCCCAGCATTTT.

The chain has TRBV6-2 or TRBV6-3 and TRBJ2-5; D gene uncertain. Germline-derived CDR1 and CDR2 are MNHEY and SVGEGT. Trimming removed 5 bases at V and 3 bases at J, with 13 bases between. This CDR3 has 14 residues. CDR3 in DNA: TGTGCCAGCAGTCCGGGCCGAGCGAAAGAGACCCAGTACTTC. Protein: CASSPGRAKETQYF.

The chain joins TRBV7-9 to TRBJ1-2; D may be TRBD1 (5 bases). The CDR3 totals 13 residues. Trimming took 1 base from V and 2 from J, leaving 5 bases between them. CDR1 is SEHNR and CDR2 is FQNEAQ in the germline V gene (reference sequence). DNA for the CDR3: TGTGCCAGCAGCTTAGGGGGGAACTATGGCTACACCTTC. Translating it yields CASSLGGNYGYTF. The whole variable domain, remainder taken from reference TRBV7-9 and TRBJ1-2, is DTGVSQNPRHKITKRGQNVTFRCDPISEHNRLYWYRQTLGQGPEFLTYFQNEAQLEKSRLLSDRFSAERPKGSFSTLEIQRTEQGDSAMYLCASSLGGNYGYTFGSGTRLTVV.

The chain is built from TRBV6-5 and TRBJ2-7; 7 bases are shared with TRBD1. Germline loops: CDR1 MNHEY, CDR2 SVGAGI. This CDR3 is built from 12 residues. Germline trimming cut 8 bases from V and 5 bases from J; bases unmatched to any gene: 6. The CDR3 DNA reads TGTGCCAGCGGACAGGCTGGCAACGAGCAGTACTTC. The encoded protein is CASGQAGNEQYF.

The chain combines TRBV15 with TRBJ1-2, with 8 nucleotides matching TRBD1. The CDR3 sequence is 15 residues long. The germline V gene encodes CDR1 LNHNV and CDR2 YYDKDF (reference sequence). V was clipped by 1 base and J by 6 bases; unmatched bases: 7. The CDR3 sequence is CATSRGGQASDGYTF. As DNA, the CDR3 is TGTGCCACCAGCAGAGGGGGACAGGCATCTGATGGCTACACCTTC.

V usage is TRBV4-2 and J usage is TRBJ1-1; D remains ambiguous. Germline V lookup: CDR1 LGHNA, CDR2 YNFKEQ. The CDR3 length is 15 residues. Trimming took off 3 bases at V and 1 base at J, with 12 bases between the two ends. CDR3 region: CASSQVPLGNTEAFF. The CDR3 DNA is TGTGCCAGCAGCCAGGTCCCCCTTGGGAACACTGAAGCTTTCTTT.

CDR3 amino acids: CASSPRGDIINYGYTF. In DNA form, the CDR3 reads TGTGCCAGCAGCCCCCGGGGGGACATCATTAACTATGGCTACACCTTC. The rearrangement links TRBV9 to TRBJ1-2; a possible D gene is TRBD1 (6 bases). CDR3 length equals 16 residues. CDR1 is SGDLS and CDR2 is YYNGEE in the germline V gene. V gave up 4 bases and J gave up 1 base, with 17 bases separating them.

The V call is TRBV6-2 or TRBV6-3, the J call TRBJ1-1, with 9 bases matching TRBD1. The length of the CDR3 is 14 residues. Trimming removed 6 bases from V and 5 bases from J; junction bases left unmatched: 7. CDR1 is MNHEY, CDR2 SVGEGT, per germline. The CDR3 DNA reads TGTGCCAGCAGCCTGGACAGGGGAGGAACTGAAGCTTTCTTT. Translated: CASSLDRGGTEAFF.